Listed here are 31 T cell receptor beta chains from one sample, sequenced in a study of CD8+ T cells in alopecia areata. Investigators isolated RNA and reverse transcribed it into cDNA to act as the sequencing template. Using immunoSEQ multiplex PCR, the repertoire was profiled, and TCRdb retains in-frame clones only, with some absent. Seen here are about 200,000 clones, 50% to 60% observed once, and the top ten hold 0.45%. The input for sequencing was CD4+ T cells sorted from blood, taken at week 0. These receptors came from a human donor with alopecia areata.

This clone showed up just a few times. The chain has TRBV7-9 and TRBJ2-1; a possible D gene is TRBD2 (6 bases). The V and J ends lost 5 bases and 6 bases respectively, with 14 bases between them. This CDR3 is 14 amino acids long. Germline assignment: CDR1 SEHNR and CDR2 FQNEAQ (reference sequence). The CDR3 here is CASSASLAVNEQFF. Written as DNA, the CDR3 is TGTGCCAGCAGCGCCTCACTAGCTGTCAATGAGCAGTTCTTC.

The chain carries TRBV6-5 and TRBJ1-2, with D unclear. Per the germline V gene, CDR1 is MNHEY and CDR2 is SVGAGI. The CDR3 is 14 residues long. Trimming removed 7 bases at V and 4 bases at J, with 16 bases between. CDR3 DNA sequence: TGTGCCAGCACCACAGCGGGGTCTCCCTATGGCTACACCTTC. Its protein is CASTTAGSPYGYTF.

The V gene is TRBV30, the J gene TRBJ2-3, with a weak D call TRBD2 (5 bases). The CDR3 sequence is 14 residues long. The ends were cut back, 3 bases at V and 0 bases at J, with 10 bases in the middle. Germline lookup yields CDR1 GTSNPN and CDR2 SVGIG (reference sequence). The CDR3 region has the DNA TGTGCCTGGAGGCGGGTTTCTAGCACAGATACGCAGTATTTT. Translating gives CAWRRVSSTDTQYF.

V gene TRBV9 combines with J gene TRBJ2-7; 7 positions agree with TRBD2. J gave up 4 bases and V 0 bases, and 10 bases lay outside the gene matches. The germline V gene has CDR1 SGDLS and CDR2 YYNGEE. The CDR3 covers 16 residues. Here the CDR3 reads CASSVAGGGGGYEQYF. The CDR3, as DNA: TGTGCCAGCAGCGTAGCTGGGGGTGGCGGGGGTTACGAGCAGTACTTC.

The chain uses TRBV11-2 and TRBJ2-2; D is ambiguous. The CDR3 covers 15 residues. Trimming pared 1 base from V and 6 bases from J, leaving 12 bases between. CDR1 is SGHAT and CDR2 is FQNNGV in the germline V gene. The CDR3, as DNA: TGTGCCAGCAGCTTAGGGTCTCTGTGGTCCGGGGAGCTGTTTTTT. Its protein is CASSLGSLWSGELFF.

V and J are TRBV2 and TRBJ2-7; D assignment may be TRBD1 or TRBD2 (5 bases each). V was trimmed by 7 bases and J by 2 bases, leaving 15 bases between them. From germline, CDR1 is SNHLY and CDR2 FYNNEI. This CDR3 spans 14 amino acids. In DNA form, the CDR3 reads TGTGCCAGCAACGGACCGGGACGCCCCTACGAGCAGTACTTC. Amino acids: CASNGPGRPYEQYF.

The genes are TRBV7-2 and TRBJ1-2; D might be TRBD1 (6 bases). CDR1 and CDR2 from the germline V gene are SGHTA and FQGNSA. The ends were cut back, 7 bases at V and 3 bases at J, with 12 bases in the middle. The CDR3 extends over 13 amino acids. In DNA, the CDR3 is TGTGCCAGCAACAGGCACAGGGACTATGGCTACACCTTC. Its translation is CASNRHRDYGYTF.

CDR3: CASSYQHENTEAFF. DNA of the CDR3: TGTGCCAGCAGTTACCAACACGAGAACACTGAAGCTTTCTTT. The chain recombines TRBV6-6 with TRBJ1-1; D is uncertain. From germline, CDR1 is MNHNY and CDR2 SVGAGI (reference sequence). Trimming stripped 2 bases from V and 1 base from J, with 8 bases between. This CDR3 has 14 amino acids.

The rearrangement uses TRBV15 and TRBJ2-1, with 7 bases identical to TRBD2. The J segment lost 5 bases and the V segment lost 3 bases, leaving 10 bases of the junction unmatched. This CDR3 has 16 residues. CDR1 is LNHNV, CDR2 YYDKDF, per germline (reference sequence). DNA for the CDR3: TGTGCCACCAGCAGGGGGACCGCGGGGGTAAACAATGAGCAGTTCTTC. This codes for CATSRGTAGVNNEQFF.

The chain carries TRBV7-9 and TRBJ2-1; tentatively, D is TRBD2 (5 bases). Germline-derived CDR1 and CDR2 are SEHNR and FQNEAQ (reference sequence). The CDR3 is 17 amino acids. Trimming took 5 bases from V and 8 from J, leaving 25 bases between them. Here the CDR3 reads CASSLGRTGLKEDEQFF. The CDR3, as DNA: TGTGCCAGCAGCCTCGGCAGGACGGGGTTGAAAGAAGATGAGCAGTTCTTC.

This chain connects TRBV6-1 to TRBJ1-1; D not certain. CDR1 and CDR2 (germline): MNHNS, SASEGT. The CDR3 covers 15 residues. Trimming stripped 4 bases from V and 1 base from J, with 13 bases between. The CDR3 region is CASSASFISNTEAFF. The CDR3 coding sequence is TGTGCCAGCAGTGCTAGTTTTATCTCGAACACTGAAGCTTTCTTT.

This chain links TRBV29-1 with TRBJ2-7; the match to TRBD1 covers 10 bases. The germline V gene encodes CDR1 SQVTM and CDR2 ANQGSEA. Trimming took 7 bases from V and 4 from J; bases not matched to a gene: 7. The CDR3 is made up of 13 amino acids. CDR3 coding DNA: TGCAGCGCCCTGGACAGGGGGGCGTACGAGCAGTACTTC. It yields the protein CSALDRGAYEQYF.

The gene calls are TRBV30 and TRBJ2-5, with D hard to call. The J call may be in error: the DNA end matches TRBJ2-7 better. Germline V lookup: CDR1 GTSNPN, CDR2 SVGIG (reference sequence). The CDR3 covers 14 residues. The DNA for the CDR3 is TGTGCCTGGAAAGCCACCCCGAGCTCCTACGAGCAGTACTTC. Protein: CAWKATPSSYEQYF.

The rearrangement uses TRBV2 and TRBJ2-2, with no clear D. The germline gives CDR1 SNHLY, CDR2 FYNNEI. This CDR3 has 15 residues. The ends were cut back, 1 base at V and 0 bases at J, with 6 bases in the middle. This CDR3 reads CASSEGTANTGELFF. The CDR3 region has the DNA TGTGCCAGCAGTGAAGGGACCGCGAACACCGGGGAGCTGTTTTTT.

The chain carries TRBV29-1 and TRBJ2-1, with D possibly being TRBD2 (7 bases). The V gene lost 5 bases and the J gene lost 4 bases, with 21 bases spanning the gap. Germline V gene sequence: CDR1 SQVTM, CDR2 ANQGSEA. The CDR3 is made up of 16 amino acids. The DNA for the CDR3 is TGCAGCGTTTCCTTCGGGGGGCAGGGGTATTACAATGAGCAGTTCTTC. Amino acids: CSVSFGGQGYYNEQFF.

As regards this clone: As the CDR3 is not closed by the conserved phenylalanine or tryptophan, this likely results from a read error. Because the CDR3's place on the DNA is in doubt, the DNA is left out and the CDR3 is given as listed by TCRdb. The chain employs TRBV27 and TRBJ1-1. The germline CDR1 and CDR2 sequences are MNHEY and SMNVEV (reference sequence). The CDR3 is 19 amino acids in total, end residues counted. The CDR3 reads CASSLSKVVVRPPIFAPYV.

The V call is TRBV7-3, the J call TRBJ2-4; 7 bases are a match to TRBD1. V was pared by 2 bases and J by 4 bases, with 8 bases of the junction left unmatched. The CDR3 runs to 16 residues. Germline loops: CDR1 SGHTA, CDR2 FQGTGA. Here the CDR3 DNA reads TGTGCCAGCAGCTTAGGTGCCGGGACAGAGAAAAACATTCAGTACTTC. Residues: CASSLGAGTEKNIQYF.

This clone was detected a few times. The gene calls are TRBV4-2 and TRBJ2-1; 15 bases agree with TRBD2. Germline V gene sequence: CDR1 LGHNA, CDR2 YNFKEQ. The CDR3 is 18 amino acids. Trimming took 4 bases from V and 1 from J; bases not matched to a gene: 5. The CDR3 protein is CASSPRGLAGGSYNEQFF. CDR3 nucleotide sequence: TGTGCCAGCAGCCCCAGAGGACTAGCGGGGGGGTCCTACAATGAGCAGTTCTTC.

Ten or more counts support this clone. This chain connects TRBV7-2 to TRBJ2-1; TRBD2 matches at 9 bases. The CDR3 contains 16 residues. V was pared by 0 bases and J by 0 bases, with 0 bases of the junction left unmatched. Germline CDR1 SGHTA, CDR2 FQGNSA. CDR3 sequence (DNA): TGTGCCAGCAGCTTAGCTAGCGGGAGCTCCTACAATGAGCAGTTCTTC. The encoded protein is CASSLASGSSYNEQFF.

V and J are TRBV5-1 and TRBJ2-6; D is tentatively TRBD1 or TRBD2 (5 bases each). Germline CDR1 SGHRS, CDR2 YFSETQ. Trimming shortened V by 1 base and J by 2 bases, and 16 bases separated the two germline ends. The CDR3 runs to 18 residues. This CDR3 is CASSLLGPGHAGANVLTF. DNA of the CDR3: TGCGCCAGCAGCTTGCTAGGTCCGGGGCACGCTGGGGCCAACGTCCTGACTTTC. The variable domain in full, completed from reference TRBV5-1 and TRBJ2-6, reads KAGVTQTPRYLIKTRGQQVTLSCSPISGHRSVSWYQQTPGQGLQFLFEYFSETQRNKGNFPGRFSGRQFSNSRSEMNVSTLELGDSALYLCASSLLGPGHAGANVLTFGAGSRLTVL.

This clone turned up a few times. The V call is TRBV20-1, the J call TRBJ1-1, with D uncertain. CDR1 and CDR2 (germline): DFQATT, SNEGSKA (reference sequence). CDR3 length equals 11 residues. The V and J ends lost 6 bases and 7 bases respectively, with 12 bases between them. The CDR3 bases are TGCAGTGCCGATTGGGTCCGTGAAGCTTTCTTT. Its protein is CSADWVREAFF.

This rearrangement joins TRBV6-6 to TRBJ1-2; no reliable D call. Trimming shortened V by 6 bases and J by 8 bases, and 13 bases separated the two germline ends. Per the germline V gene, CDR1 is MNHNY and CDR2 is SVGAGI (reference sequence). The CDR3 consists of 12 residues. The CDR3 sequence is CASSPAGDGYTF. DNA for the CDR3: TGTGCCAGCAGCCCTGCTGGCGACGGCTACACCTTC.

This sequence joins TRBV6-1 and TRBJ1-2, with 7 nucleotides matching TRBD1. This CDR3 is 13 amino acids long. Germline CDR1 is MNHNS and CDR2 is SASEGT. V gave up 10 bases and J gave up 2 bases; unmatched junction bases: 7. The CDR3 sequence: CATGGPTNYGYTF. The CDR3 nucleotides are TGTGCCACAGGGGGGCCGACCAACTATGGCTACACCTTC.

The chain carries TRBV30 and TRBJ2-7; TRBD1 aligns across 7 bases. Germline V CDR1 and CDR2: GTSNPN, SVGIG (reference sequence). Losses at the gene ends were 3 bases for V and 3 bases for J; bases not matched to a gene: 11. The CDR3 runs 15 residues. The CDR3, as DNA: TGTGCCTGGAGAGTAGGGGGCCTACGGGGCTACGAGCAGTACTTC. This translates into CAWRVGGLRGYEQYF.

Worth noting for this clone: This CDR3 is also generated by other DNA sequences in the sample. The chain combines TRBV29-1 with TRBJ1-2, with TRBD1 as a possible D gene (5 bases). This CDR3 region has 13 residues. Germline assignment: CDR1 SQVTM and CDR2 ANQGSEA. V was trimmed by 4 bases and J by 2 bases, leaving 11 bases between them. In DNA form, the CDR3 reads TGCAGCGTTGCGGGACGGCTGAACTATGGCTACACCTTC. Translation gives CSVAGRLNYGYTF.

The chain carries TRBV5-4 and TRBJ2-2, with D unclear. V was clipped by 4 bases and J by 2 bases, with 9 bases between them. The CDR3 extends over 14 amino acids. Germline loops: CDR1 SGHNT, CDR2 YYREEE (reference sequence). Written as DNA, the CDR3 is TGTGCCAGCAGCATGACTCGAAACACCGGGGAGCTGTTTTTT. This gives the protein CASSMTRNTGELFF.

This rearrangement joins TRBV2 to TRBJ1-2; tentative D call: TRBD1 (6 bases). Germline CDR1 reads SNHLY; CDR2 reads FYNNEI. Trimming cost V 5 bases and J 1 base, with 8 bases left between them. This CDR3 is 13 amino acids long. This chain's CDR3 is CASSSGVNYGYTF. DNA of the CDR3: TGTGCCAGCAGTTCAGGGGTTAACTATGGCTACACCTTC. The variable domain in full, completed from reference TRBV2 and TRBJ1-2, reads EPEVTQTPSHQVTQMGQEVILRCVPISNHLYFYWYRQILGQKVEFLVSFYNNEISEKSEIFDDQFSVERPDGSNFTLKIRSTKLEDSAMYFCASSSGVNYGYTFGSGTRLTVV.

The chain combines TRBV25-1 with TRBJ1-3; D call uncertain. V shed 2 bases and J shed 4 bases, with 12 bases lying between them. The V gene's germline CDR1 is MGHDK and CDR2 SYGVNS. The CDR3 has 15 residues. As DNA, the CDR3 is TGTGCCAGCAGTGAAATTGGGTCATTAGGAAACACCATATATTTT. This encodes CASSEIGSLGNTIYF.

Worth noting for this clone: Likely a read error: the CDR3 ends without its conserved phenylalanine or tryptophan. The limits of the CDR3 on the DNA are not certain, so only TCRdb's listed CDR3 is given. The chain couples TRBV20-1 to TRBJ1-4. The CDR3 spans 8 residues, counting both ends. The germline V gene encodes CDR1 DFQATT and CDR2 SNEGSKA (reference sequence). CDR3: CSARGAEL.

The chain recombines TRBV4-1 with TRBJ1-1, with TRBD1 as a possible D gene (5 bases). This CDR3 is 12 amino acids long. The V and J ends lost 1 base and 8 bases respectively, with 8 bases between them. Germline V gives CDR1 MGHRA, CDR2 YSYEKL. The CDR3 sequence: CASSQVGEEAFF. CDR3 nucleotides: TGCGCCAGCAGCCAAGTAGGGGAAGAAGCTTTCTTT.

V is TRBV11-2 and J is TRBJ1-1, with D possibly being TRBD1 (5 bases). V was pared by 5 bases and J by 1 base, with 14 bases between. CDR3 size: 15 residues. The germline V gene has CDR1 SGHAT and CDR2 FQNNGV. CDR3 DNA sequence: TGTGCCAGCAGCCCAGGGCGCGGTGGGAACACTGAAGCTTTCTTT. Its translation: CASSPGRGGNTEAFF.